This T cell receptor (beta chain) was sequenced in a study of cytomegalovirus exposure and HLA in healthy donors. Method: immunoSEQ multiplex PCR; TCRdb's copy keeps in-frame clones and lacks some. The repertoire holds some 110,000 clones, with 86% as singletons. This CDR3 has 14 residues. Trimming took 7 bases from V and 0 from J, leaving 13 bases between them. Germline assignment: CDR1 MNHEY and CDR2 SMNVEV (reference sequence). Comments on this clone: The antigen remains unidentified.

General study points: Within the approximately 130 validation repertoires, first-cohort TCR clusters tended to co-occur, according to a later analysis.

Material: PBMCs. The TCR was taken from a man between 18 and 35 years old in good health and CMV-seronegative. The chain joins TRBV27 to TRBJ2-7; D perhaps matches TRBD2 (6 bases). CDR3 DNA: TGTGCCAGCATCCCGGGGAGGAGCTCCTACGAGCAGTACTTC. Translating it yields CASIPGRSSYEQYF.